A selection of T cell receptor beta chains follows, all from one sample in a study of human T cells and chemical hapten exposure. TCRdb used MiXCR to reprocess the RACE reads, holding one entry per CDR3 protein. The repertoire holds approximately 88,000 distinct CDR3 sequences, with 13% as singletons. Sample: whole blood, taken in connection with sensitization to the hapten diphenylcyclopropenone (DPC). These receptor sequences come from a woman aged 50 to 60 with alopecia areata. Some clones in this sample may be carry-over from other donors' samples. Both conserved end residues are part of each CDR3. The D gene is left open where the match is weak. Size tells how often a clone was seen (once, few, many) or the class of an expanded clone, and some rows leave it out.

D: NA
J: TRBJ2-7
V: TRBV20-1
size: few
CDR3: CSARLDSVEQYF
DNA: TGCAGTGCTAGACTGGACTCTGTGGAGCAGTACTTC

D: NA
J: TRBJ2-7
V: TRBV28
size: many
CDR3: CASSLTYEQYF
DNA: TGTGCCAGCAGTCTAACCTACGAGCAGTACTTC

D: NA
J: TRBJ2-3
V: TRBV20-1
size: many
CDR3: CSASTGPTDTQYF
DNA: TGCAGTGCTAGTACAGGTCCCACAGATACGCAGTATTTT

D: NA
J: TRBJ2-5
V: TRBV29-1
size: many
CDR3: CSLSVGTAKMETQYF
DNA: TGCAGCCTATCGGTCGGGACGGCGAAGATGGAGACCCAGTACTTC

D: TRBD2
J: TRBJ2-1
V: TRBV6-2/TRBV6-3
size: few
CDR3: CASILAGGYNEQFF
DNA: TGTGCCAGTATCCTAGCGGGAGGTTACAATGAGCAGTTCTTC

D: NA
J: TRBJ2-6
V: TRBV11-2
size: few
CDR3: CASSLIGAGDGANVLTF
DNA: TGTGCCAGCAGCTTAATTGGGGCAGGGGATGGGGCCAACGTCCTGACTTTC

D: NA
J: TRBJ2-6
V: TRBV14
size: many
CDR3: CASSQELGANVLTF
DNA: TGTGCCAGCAGCCAAGAGCTTGGGGCCAACGTCCTGACTTTC

D: TRBD2
J: TRBJ2-3
V: TRBV20-1
size: many
CDR3: CSARSSGRDTQYF
DNA: TGCAGTGCTAGGAGTAGCGGGAGGGATACGCAGTATTTT

D: NA
J: TRBJ2-5
V: TRBV19
size: NA
CDR3: CASSPGGDSFGTQYF
DNA: TGTGCCAGTAGTCCAGGTGGAGACAGTTTCGGGACCCAGTACTTC

D: NA
J: TRBJ2-7
V: TRBV18
size: few
CDR3: CASSPPSASSGEQYF
DNA: TGTGCCAGCTCACCACCCTCCGCTAGCTCGGGAGAGCAGTACTTC

D: TRBD1
J: TRBJ2-7
V: TRBV27
size: NA
CDR3: CASSLFPPRDRVSYEQYF
DNA: TGTGCCAGCAGCCTATTCCCTCCTCGGGACAGGGTCTCCTACGAGCAGTACTTC

D: NA
J: TRBJ2-1
V: TRBV18
size: few
CDR3: CASSPYGTTYNEQFF
DNA: TGTGCCAGCTCACCATACGGGACCACATACAATGAGCAGTTCTTC

D: TRBD1
J: TRBJ2-3
V: TRBV11-2
size: many
CDR3: CASRGLRGPTWIDTQYF
DNA: TGTGCCAGCAGGGGGCTCAGGGGGCCGACCTGGATCGATACGCAGTATTTT

D: NA
J: TRBJ1-1
V: TRBV29-1
size: NA
CDR3: CSVVGRAGSPEAFF
DNA: TGCAGCGTTGTAGGACGGGCGGGTAGTCCCGAAGCTTTCTTT

D: NA
J: TRBJ1-2
V: TRBV3-1
size: many
CDR3: CASSRGRGYTF
DNA: TGTGCCAGCAGCCGGGGCAGGGGCTACACCTTC

D: TRBD2
J: TRBJ2-3
V: TRBV5-4
size: NA
CDR3: CASSLRRGTSGSSTDTQYF
DNA: TGTGCCAGCAGCTTGCGAAGGGGGACTAGCGGGAGTAGCACAGATACGCAGTATTTT

D: NA
J: TRBJ1-2
V: TRBV12-3/TRBV12-4
size: few
CDR3: CASSLNRWTYGYTF
DNA: TGTGCCAGCAGTTTAAACAGGTGGACCTATGGCTACACCTTC

D: TRBD1
J: TRBJ1-1
V: TRBV6-6
size: NA
CDR3: CASSRQGATEAFF
DNA: TGTGCCAGCAGTCGACAGGGGGCCACTGAAGCTTTCTTT

D: TRBD2
J: TRBJ2-3
V: TRBV5-8
size: many
CDR3: CASSLVLGVPTSGPSTDTQYF
DNA: TGTGCCAGCAGCTTGGTTTTAGGGGTCCCTACTAGCGGGCCCAGCACAGATACGCAGTATTTT

D: NA
J: TRBJ2-7
V: TRBV20-1
size: few
CDR3: CSARGDNYEQYF
DNA: TGCAGTGCTAGAGGGGACAACTACGAGCAGTACTTC